Following are 16 T cell receptor beta chains from one sample sequenced in a study of Ad26.COV2.S vaccination and SARS-CoV-2 variants. Described treatment: around 19 received Ad26.COV2.S at low or high dose, single or two shots; 5 received placebo; per-sample allocation not given. All samples were drawn on day 63, counting from the first vaccine or placebo injection. Generated by immunoSEQ multiplex PCR, the TCRdb table keeps only in-frame clones and is missing some. The table shows roughly 460,000 clones, with about 88% occurring only once. The sample here was peripheral blood, taken in a trial of Ad26.COV2.S vaccine versus placebo. The receptors originated from a person aged 18-60 years who received the Ad26.COV2.S COVID-19 vaccine or a placebo.

The rearrangement links TRBV18 to TRBJ2-7; tentative D call: TRBD2 (5 bases). Germline V CDR1 and CDR2: KGHSH, LQKENI. The CDR3 extends over 16 amino acids. V lost 4 bases and J lost 5, with 21 bases in between. CDR3 sequence (DNA): TGTGCCAGCTCACACGGCCCCTCGGGAAAGGTCAACGAGCAGTACTTC. The encoded protein is CASSHGPSGKVNEQYF.

To note about this clone: Other DNA sequences within the sample encode an identical CDR3. V usage is TRBV30 and J usage is TRBJ1-2; no definite D call. Trimming removed 1 base at V and 5 bases at J, with 5 bases between. Germline values: CDR1 GTSNPN, CDR2 SVGIG (reference sequence). This CDR3 has 11 residues. The CDR3 loop is CAWSAGYGYTF. The DNA of the CDR3 is TGTGCCTGGAGTGCTGGATATGGCTACACCTTC.

The V and J genes are TRBV27 and TRBJ2-5; no clear D gene. Trimming cost V 0 bases and J 2 bases, with 4 bases left between them. This CDR3 has 13 residues. Per the germline V gene, CDR1 is MNHEY and CDR2 is SMNVEV (reference sequence). CDR3: CASSLSTQETQYF. The CDR3 region has the DNA TGTGCCAGCAGTTTATCAACTCAAGAGACCCAGTACTTC.

V and J are TRBV19 and TRBJ2-7; D possibly uses TRBD1 or TRBD2 (5 bases each). The germline V gene encodes CDR1 LNHDA and CDR2 SQIVND (reference sequence). Trimming cost V 3 bases and J 4 bases, with 16 bases left between them. The CDR3 runs to 15 residues. DNA for the CDR3: TGTGCCAGTAGTATCTTAATGGGGGAGAGATACGAGCAGTACTTC. It is translated as CASSILMGERYEQYF.

The CDR3 loop reads CASSLGAVGSGELFF. Written as DNA, the CDR3 is TGCGCCAGCAGCTTGGGGGCCGTTGGATCCGGGGAGCTGTTTTTT. This chain connects TRBV5-1 to TRBJ2-2, with D unresolved. Germline V lookup: CDR1 SGHRS, CDR2 YFSETQ. This CDR3 is 15 amino acids long. Trimming stripped 0 bases from V and 6 bases from J, with 12 bases between. The full variable domain, in which reference TRBV5-1 and TRBJ2-2 provide the parts outside the CDR3, is KAGVTQTPRYLIKTRGQQVTLSCSPISGHRSVSWYQQTPGQGLQFLFEYFSETQRNKGNFPGRFSGRQFSNSRSEMNVSTLELGDSALYLCASSLGAVGSGELFFGEGSRLTVL.

The V gene is TRBV7-2, the J gene TRBJ1-4, with TRBD1 as a possible D gene (5 bases). Germline CDR1 and CDR2: SGHTA and FQGNSA. The CDR3 extends over 14 amino acids. V was pared by 7 bases and J by 8 bases, with 17 bases between. CDR3 sequence (DNA): TGTGCCAGCACCAGAAGGGGAGGGGCGGAAAAACTGTTTTTT. This translates into CASTRRGGAEKLFF.

The chain couples TRBV21-1 to TRBJ2-1; no check of the table's D call, TRBD1, against the DNA was made. TRBV21-1 is a pseudogene. The CDR3 runs to 20 residues. CDR3 in amino acids: CTTRGNRDRAKRRYNVEQFF. CDR3 nucleotides: TGTACCACACGGGGGAACCGGGACAGGGCTAAAAGGCGGTACAATGTTGAGCAGTTCTTC.

This chain uses TRBV23-1 with TRBJ2-1; the D is unclear. TRBV23-1 is an ORF, and what it does is uncertain. V lost 10 bases, J lost 5 bases, and 15 bases lay in between. The length of the CDR3 is 13 residues. This CDR3 is CATHSSGHNEQFF. As DNA, the CDR3 is TGCGCCACCCACTCATCGGGCCACAATGAGCAGTTCTTC.

The chain combines TRBV5-8 with TRBJ2-1; 8 bases fit TRBD2. Trimming at V came to 4 bases and at J to 4 bases, leaving 13 bases not matched to a gene. The CDR3 runs to 17 residues. The germline V gene has CDR1 SGHTS and CDR2 YDEGEE. The DNA of the CDR3 is TGTGCCAGCAGCCCCCTCGGGGTCAGCGGGGGATACAATGAGCAGTTCTTC. Its protein is CASSPLGVSGGYNEQFF.

V usage is TRBV7-9 and J usage is TRBJ2-1, with TRBD2 as a possible D gene (6 bases). Between the trimmed V and J ends, which lost 3 bases and 7 bases, there was a span of 10 bases. Germline lookup yields CDR1 SEHNR and CDR2 FQNEAQ (reference sequence). The length of the CDR3 is 13 residues. CDR3 loop: CASSLSGRNEQFF. CDR3 nucleotides: TGTGCCAGCAGCTTGTCCGGGAGAAATGAGCAGTTCTTC.

The chain has TRBV6-5 and TRBJ2-7; 12 bases are a match to TRBD2. Germline V gene data show CDR1 as MNHEY and CDR2 as SVGAGI. The CDR3 totals 15 residues. After removal of 7 bases from V and 2 bases from J, the junction contained 6 bases not matched to a gene. Written as DNA, the CDR3 is TGTGCCAGCAAACTAGCGGGGGGTCAACCCTACGAGCAGTACTTC. Its protein product is CASKLAGGQPYEQYF.

The chain links TRBV4-2 to TRBJ1-1; TRBD1 might be the D (6 bases). The CDR3 contains 17 residues. Trimming took 4 bases from V and 1 from J, leaving 19 bases between them. Germline CDR1 is LGHNA and CDR2 is YNFKEQ. The CDR3 loop reads CASSPRTGPITNTEAFF. CDR3 coding DNA: TGTGCCAGCAGCCCCCGAACAGGGCCTATCACGAACACTGAAGCTTTCTTT.

The chain recombines TRBV28 with TRBJ2-7; 9 nucleotides line up with TRBD2. The CDR3 is 14 residues long. The V gene end was trimmed by 9 bases and the J gene end by 3 bases; junction bases not matched to a gene: 9. Germline assignment: CDR1 MDHEN and CDR2 SYDVKM. This CDR3 reads CARGSAGGIYEQYF. CDR3 DNA sequence: TGTGCCAGGGGATCAGCGGGAGGAATCTACGAGCAGTACTTC.

The chain is built from TRBV5-4 and TRBJ2-7; D is perhaps TRBD1 or TRBD2 (5 bases each). Germline-derived CDR1 and CDR2 are SGHNT and YYREEE (reference sequence). This CDR3 contains 14 residues. The ends were cut back, 0 bases at V and 2 bases at J, with 9 bases in the middle. The CDR3 protein is CASSLAPGPYEQYF. DNA for the CDR3: TGTGCCAGCAGCTTGGCCCCGGGACCCTACGAGCAGTACTTC.

The chain carries TRBV6-6 and TRBJ1-2, with TRBD1 as a possible D gene (5 bases). Trimming removed 5 bases from V and 8 bases from J, with 12 bases in between. CDR1 and CDR2 (germline): MNHNY, SVGAGI (reference sequence). The CDR3 consists of 12 residues. CDR3 nucleotide sequence: TGTGCCAGCAGTCCGACGGGGGACGGCTACACCTTC. This codes for CASSPTGDGYTF.

The genes are TRBV13 and TRBJ2-7; 9 bases map to TRBD1. The germline V gene has CDR1 PRHDT and CDR2 FYEKMQ (reference sequence). The CDR3 length is 15 residues. Germline trimming cut 2 bases from V and 0 bases from J; bases unmatched to any gene: 2. CDR3 residues: CASSLNRGRSYEQYF. The CDR3 coding sequence is TGTGCCAGCAGCTTAAACAGGGGGCGCTCCTACGAGCAGTACTTC.